This entry lists 21 T cell receptor beta chains sequenced from one sample in a study of response to subunit inactivated influenza vaccine (dated by TCRdb to about 2018). Receptor libraries were prepared by RT-PCR. Sequenced using an Illumina HiSeq 2500. The public reads were quality trimmed at Q25 with fastp and then assembled into clones with MiXCR by TCRdb, keeping productive beta chains. Each CDR3 protein gets just one entry, which takes the most common genes and DNA from the rows behind it. Present in this sample are 650,000 to 800,000 distinct CDR3 sequences, less than 20% of which were seen just once. The ten biggest clones cover under 13% of the sample. Material: PBMCs from blood, obtained 5 days after vaccination. Receptors were obtained from a man aged 50 to 60 who received an inactivated influenza vaccine. Donor details come from another sample of the same person, matched by shared clones.

The sample holds a few counts of this clonotype. The rearrangement uses TRBV5-1 and TRBJ2-4, with 8 bases aligning to TRBD1. The germline V gene encodes CDR1 SGHRS and CDR2 YFSETQ. V lost 4 bases, J lost 7 bases, and 7 bases stayed unmatched. This CDR3 contains 14 residues. The CDR3 DNA sequence: TGCGCCAGCAGCCTTGACAGGGGTTGGAACATTCAGTACTTC. Amino acids: CASSLDRGWNIQYF.

J is TRBJ2-5 and V is TRBV29-1; D may be TRBD1 or TRBD2 (5 bases each). V was shortened by 6 bases and J by 7 bases, with 18 bases between the two germline ends. Germline V gene lookup returns CDR1 SQVTM and CDR2 ANQGSEA. The CDR3 has 13 residues. The DNA of the CDR3 is TGCAGCGTAGCCAGGGAGCCGTCATGGACCCAGTACTTC. This gives the protein CSVAREPSWTQYF.

This clonotype was observed many times. The chain joins TRBV5-1 to TRBJ1-1, with 7 bases identical to TRBD1. The germline V gene has CDR1 SGHRS and CDR2 YFSETQ. The V and J ends lost 1 base and 5 bases, in that order; junction bases with no gene match: 5. CDR3 length: 14 residues. CDR3 DNA: TGCGCCAGCAGCTTGCGACAGGGAGGTACTGAAGCTTTCTTT. It encodes CASSLRQGGTEAFF.

The chain combines TRBV28 with TRBJ2-1; D is possibly TRBD1 (6 bases). V shed 5 bases and J shed 4 bases, with 12 bases lying between them. This CDR3 region has 14 residues. Germline CDR1 is MDHEN and CDR2 is SYDVKM. This CDR3 reads CASSIGQTYNEQFF. DNA for the CDR3: TGTGCCAGCAGTATTGGACAGACATACAATGAGCAGTTCTTC.

This clonotype was counted at least ten times. The chain links TRBV7-2 to TRBJ2-5, with TRBD2 as a possible D gene (6 bases). Germline assignment: CDR1 SGHTA and CDR2 FQGNSA. This CDR3 has 14 amino acids. V lost 5 bases and J 0 bases, leaving 10 bases between the germline ends. The DNA of the CDR3 is TGTGCCAGCAGCCGCGGGACCTACCAAGAGACCCAGTACTTC. Protein: CASSRGTYQETQYF.

This clonotype was found many times. The CDR3: CASSTGASTGSETQYF. DNA of the CDR3: TGCGCCAGCAGCACCGGGGCATCAACCGGGTCGGAGACCCAGTACTTC. The V and J genes are TRBV5-1 and TRBJ2-5; the D call may be TRBD1 or TRBD2 (5 bases each). Trimming took 4 bases from V and 5 from J, leaving 21 bases between them. The CDR3 extends over 16 amino acids. CDR1 and CDR2 (germline): SGHRS, YFSETQ.

This chain uses TRBV6-1 with TRBJ2-2; D gene ambiguous. V shed 6 bases and J shed 1 base, with 9 bases lying between them. CDR1 is MNHNS, CDR2 SASEGT, per germline. The CDR3 sequence is 14 residues long. The CDR3, as DNA: TGTGCCAGCAGAAGACGACTGAACACCGGGGAGCTGTTTTTT. It codes for CASRRRLNTGELFF.

The table lists this clonotype with a few counts. The V gene is TRBV27, the J gene TRBJ1-2; the D is unclear. CDR1 and CDR2 from the germline V gene are MNHEY and SMNVEV (reference sequence). The CDR3 is 13 amino acids. Trimming took off 3 bases at V and 3 bases at J, with 8 bases between the two ends. The CDR3 coding sequence is TGTGCCAGCAGTTTCGGCAGGTACTATGGCTACACCTTC. It codes for CASSFGRYYGYTF.

The chain employs TRBV9 and TRBJ2-7; TRBD2 matches at 11 bases. Germline CDR1 SGDLS, CDR2 YYNGEE. The ends lost 1 base at V and 3 bases at J; junction bases unmatched: 9. CDR3 size: 17 residues. The CDR3 DNA reads TGTGCCAGCAGCGTAAGGTCTAGCGGGAGGACAGACTACGAGCAGTACTTC. As protein: CASSVRSSGRTDYEQYF.

This clonotype showed up just a few times. The rearrangement uses TRBV7-2 and TRBJ2-5; possible D gene TRBD2, 7 bases. V was cut by 1 base and J by 4 bases, with 13 bases left in between. Germline assignment: CDR1 SGHTA and CDR2 FQGNSA. CDR3 size: 15 residues. Written as DNA, the CDR3 is TGTGCCAGCAGCTTAGGTGGGGGGGCTGGAGAGACCCAGTACTTC. Its translation: CASSLGGGAGETQYF.

The chain joins TRBV5-5 to TRBJ1-5; D is possibly TRBD1 (6 bases). V was trimmed by 4 bases and J by 7 bases, leaving 15 bases between them. This CDR3 is 14 amino acids long. CDR1 is SGHKS and CDR2 is YYEKEE in the germline V gene (reference sequence). CDR3 bases: TGTGCCAGCAGCATAGGGGGGAGCAGGCAGCCCCAGCATTTT. This translates into CASSIGGSRQPQHF.

The chain uses TRBV15 and TRBJ1-1, with unresolved D. V lost 1 base, J lost 6 bases, and 15 bases lay in between. From germline, CDR1 is LNHNV and CDR2 YYDKDF (reference sequence). The CDR3 extends over 15 amino acids. This CDR3 reads CATSRVPDAFPEAFF. The DNA of the CDR3 is TGTGCCACCAGCAGAGTCCCGGACGCATTCCCTGAAGCTTTCTTT. Drawing the rest from reference TRBV15 and TRBJ1-1, the complete variable domain is DAMVIQNPRYQVTQFGKPVTLSCSQTLNHNVMYWYQQKSSQAPKLLFHYYDKDFNNEADTPDNFQSRRPNTSFCFLDIRSPGLGDTAMYLCATSRVPDAFPEAFFGQGTRLTVV.

This clonotype showed up just a few times. J is TRBJ2-3 and V is TRBV4-2; TRBD2 aligns across 12 bases. This CDR3 has 17 amino acids. V shed 4 bases, J shed 5 bases, and the junction held 10 bases outside the gene matches. Germline CDR1 LGHNA, CDR2 YNFKEQ. DNA for the CDR3: TGTGCCAGCAGCCGCACCGCTAGCGGGGGGGCACTAGATACGCAGTATTTT. Protein: CASSRTASGGALDTQYF.

V is TRBV20-1 and J is TRBJ2-3; 11 positions agree with TRBD2. The V segment lost 4 bases and the J segment 1 base; nucleotides outside the gene matches: 4. The CDR3 consists of 15 residues. CDR1 is DFQATT and CDR2 is SNEGSKA in the germline V gene (reference sequence). CDR3 sequence reads: CSATLAGGGTDTQYF. The CDR3 nucleotides read TGCAGTGCTACGTTAGCGGGAGGGGGCACAGATACGCAGTATTTT.

J is TRBJ2-7 and V is TRBV4-3, with D perhaps being TRBD1 or TRBD2 (5 bases each). The CDR3 loop spans 13 amino acids. The germline gives CDR1 LGHNA, CDR2 YSLEER. V was cut by 1 base and J by 5 bases, with 9 bases left in between. Here the CDR3 reads CASSQVGENEQYF. DNA for the CDR3: TGCGCCAGCAGCCAAGTGGGGGAAAACGAGCAGTACTTC.

The V gene is TRBV24-1, the J gene TRBJ1-1; 9 positions agree with TRBD1. The CDR3 is 15 amino acids. Germline V gene data show CDR1 as KGHDR and CDR2 as SFDVKD. Trimming removed 4 bases from V and 2 bases from J; junction bases left unmatched: 4. The DNA of the CDR3 is TGTGCCACCAGTGACCCGGGACAGGGCAACACTGAAGCTTTCTTT. Translating gives CATSDPGQGNTEAFF.

This clonotype was observed a few times. The J gene is TRBJ2-3, the V gene TRBV20-1, with D possibly being TRBD1 or TRBD2 (5 bases each). Per germline, CDR1 DFQATT and CDR2 SNEGSKA (reference sequence). V gave up 3 bases and J gave up 0 bases, with 10 bases separating them. The length of the CDR3 is 14 residues. The CDR3 protein is CSARFGASTDTQYF. CDR3 nucleotide sequence: TGCAGTGCTAGGTTCGGGGCTAGCACAGATACGCAGTATTTT.

The rearrangement joins TRBV6-5 to TRBJ2-2, with 11 bases aligning to TRBD1. The CDR3 extends over 15 amino acids. Losses at the gene ends were 4 bases for V and 6 bases for J; bases not matched to a gene: 4. The germline V gene has CDR1 MNHEY and CDR2 SVGAGI. CDR3 nucleotide sequence: TGTGCCAGCAGTTGGGACAGGGGGAATCCCGGGGAGCTGTTTTTT. The encoded protein is CASSWDRGNPGELFF.

The V call is TRBV5-6, the J call TRBJ2-7; 7 nucleotides align to TRBD1. The CDR3 runs 15 residues. Germline V gene sequence: CDR1 SGHDT, CDR2 YYEEEE. V dropped 7 bases and J dropped 0; count of bases not matched to a gene: 10. CDR3 DNA sequence: TGTGCCAGCGCTACGGGACAGCTTACCTCCTACGAGCAGTACTTC. It codes for CASATGQLTSYEQYF.

This clonotype came up many times. The chain joins TRBV12-3 or TRBV12-4 to TRBJ1-2, with D unclear. The ends were cut back, 6 bases at V and 4 bases at J, with 12 bases in the middle. This CDR3 region has 13 residues. CDR3 protein: CASSLTSGYGYTF. As DNA, the CDR3 is TGTGCCAGCAGCCTGACCTCGGGCTATGGCTACACCTTC.

This clonotype was counted a few times. The junction differs from germline at one of its ends, possibly a read error. The gene calls are TRBV7-7 and TRBJ2-2; D remains unclear. The germline CDR1 and CDR2 sequences are SSHAT and FNYEAQ (reference sequence). The CDR3 runs to 14 residues. As DNA, the CDR3 is TGTGCTAGCAGCTTAGGAGAATACACCGGGGAGCTGTTTTTT. It yields the protein CASSLGEYTGELFF.